This T cell receptor (beta chain) was observed in a study of cytomegalovirus exposure and HLA in healthy donors. In regard to this clone: Its antigen is as yet unknown.

Researchers ran the PCR with 60 Vbeta and 13 Jbeta primers. Profiling relied on immunoSEQ multiplex PCR, and the TCRdb table lists in-frame clones only, not all of them. The sample consists of about 170,000 clones, approximately 73% of them appearing once. Whole-study findings and limits: The investigators catalogued 160 or so TCR beta chains as cytomegalovirus-associated. Through in vitro validation, three CMV-associated chains were shown to be specific for CMV antigens. Later analysis identified about 15,000 TCR beta sequences associated with HLA alleles, using a false discovery rate threshold of 0.05.

The CDR3 is 15 amino acids. Germline CDR1 is SGHVS and CDR2 is FNYEAQ. J gave up 6 bases and V 5 bases, and 7 bases lay outside the gene matches. V usage is TRBV7-6 and J usage is TRBJ1-4; 9 bases are a match to TRBD1. The sequencing input was PBMCs. This clonotype originated in a woman between 18 and 29 years old in good health and CMV-seropositive. CDR3: CASSPRTGEDEKLFF. CDR3 nucleotide sequence: TGTGCCAGCAGCCCACGGACAGGGGAAGATGAAAAACTGTTTTTT.